This T cell receptor (beta chain) was profiled in a study of neurological immune-mediated disorders (dated by TCRdb to the late 2010s). At the level of the whole study: Of the approximately 34 multiple sclerosis patients, about 30 had relapsing-remitting MS and 3 had secondary progressive MS. Using UMI-based sequencing, the study compared peripheral blood TCR-beta repertoires from patients with HTLV-I-associated myelopathy (HAM/TSP), patients with multiple sclerosis, and healthy controls. The approximately 100 TCR-beta libraries included longitudinal samples, technical triplicates and paired sorted CD4+ and CD8+ T-cell subsets alongside PBMC samples. Of the roughly 68 subjects in the cohort, about 15 were HAM/TSP patients, around 34 were multiple sclerosis patients, and about 20 were healthy controls. What the work shows at the level of the full study, not this receptor alone: No identical CDR3 amino acid sequences were found to be shared among expanded clones across subjects, suggesting that TCR-beta repertoires were private in all groups. Phylogenetic analysis grouped repertoires from 18 of 34 MS patients into a cluster of related CDR3 sequences, suggesting a possible repertoire-level signature. The MS cluster showed no association with clinical or MRI features, and the authors stated that larger cohorts are needed. TCR clonal expansion was highest in HAM/TSP patients and lowest in MS patients, with MS patients falling below even healthy controls.

For unsorted PBMC libraries, 2 million PBMCs were used after storage in RNAlater at -80 degrees C until RNA extraction. Multiple sclerosis patients were enrolled in a US clinical protocol under which disease progression was evaluated by magnetic resonance imaging. Peripheral blood was subjected to Ficoll-Hypaque density gradient centrifugation to isolate PBMCs, which were then cryopreserved in liquid nitrogen. To synthesize cDNA, template-switch 5'RACE was performed with a primer carrying a 10-nucleotide random unique molecular identifier so that each TCR transcript was tagged. Every sequencing run yielded over 170 million TCR-beta sequences covering 15-18 subjects. The RNeasy kit was used for extraction of total RNA. TCR-beta VDJ regions were amplified with primers for the TCR constant region and the 5'RACE anchor, using the KAPA Real-time Library Amplification kit. Sample indexes and Illumina adaptors were added in a first PCR, and a second PCR then increased library yield. After Ampure bead purification, the TCR product of roughly 650 bp was size-selected on a 2% E-gel SizeSelection system. Before pooling, library quality was checked on a Bioanalyzer, concentration was measured with Qubit, and libraries were quantified with the Kapa Library Quantification kit. An Illumina HiSeq 2500 was used to sequence the libraries paired-end at 2 x 150 bp. To increase sequence diversity, roughly 24-31% phiX was spiked into each library pool. In the authors' own workflow: Quality-filtered reads were processed with the UMI-based MiGEC pipeline, which removed over 85% of raw TCR sequences during error correction. IMGT germline references were used for aligning VDJ genes, and each clonotype was defined as a unique CDR3 amino acid sequence together with its V-J genes. Clonal expansion, Shannon diversity, and CDR3 relatedness (CalcPairwiseDistances, ClusterSamples) were evaluated with VDJtools, and phylogenetic trees were built with CLCbio workbench. A clone was classed as expanded if it had 8 or more unique UMIs, a cutoff based on coefficient-of-variation modelling across technical triplicates. Clones were called with MiXCR by TCRdb after fastp trimmed the public reads at Q25, and only in-frame beta chains were retained. Records with the same CDR3 protein are collapsed into one entry carrying the most frequent genes and DNA. These V and J calls rely on TCRdb rather than the paper's analysis. The sample table records about 46,000 distinct CDR3 sequences; approximately 3% of these occur just once. The top ten clonotypes cover roughly 16% of the sample.

V lost 4 bases and J lost 6 bases; the stretch between them is 20 bases long. CDR1 and CDR2, per the germline V gene, are SGHRS and YFSETQ. From the cysteine up to the phenylalanine, the CDR3 has a length of 16 residues. The CDR3 DNA has 48 bases and is translated from base 1. This clonotype was observed at least ten times. Its antigen is unknown. Base-call qualities are not available, and no considerably larger clone is one nucleotide away. Sequencing was performed on PBMCs. The chain joins TRBV5-1 to TRBJ2-1; tentative D gene TRBD1, with 7 bases matching. This receptor was identified in a woman in her fifties or sixties with multiple sclerosis. The DNA sequence is as follows: TGCGCCAGCAGCCCGCTAAGCCCCAGGGGGGTCAATGAGCAGTTCTTC. Translated, this is CASSPLSPRGVNEQFF.